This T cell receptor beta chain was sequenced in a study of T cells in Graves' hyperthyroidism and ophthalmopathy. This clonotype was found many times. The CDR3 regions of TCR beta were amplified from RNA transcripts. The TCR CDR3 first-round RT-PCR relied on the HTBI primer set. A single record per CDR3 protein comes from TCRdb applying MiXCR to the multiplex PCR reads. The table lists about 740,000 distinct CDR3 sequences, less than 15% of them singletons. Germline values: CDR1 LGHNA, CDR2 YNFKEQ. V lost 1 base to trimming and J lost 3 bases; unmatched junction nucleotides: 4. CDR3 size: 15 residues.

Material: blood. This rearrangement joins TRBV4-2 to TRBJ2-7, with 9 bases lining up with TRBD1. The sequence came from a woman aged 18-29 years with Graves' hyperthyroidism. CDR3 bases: TGTGCCAGCAGCCAAGGAGACAGGGGGGTCTACGAGCAGTACTTC. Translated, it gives CASSQGDRGVYEQYF.